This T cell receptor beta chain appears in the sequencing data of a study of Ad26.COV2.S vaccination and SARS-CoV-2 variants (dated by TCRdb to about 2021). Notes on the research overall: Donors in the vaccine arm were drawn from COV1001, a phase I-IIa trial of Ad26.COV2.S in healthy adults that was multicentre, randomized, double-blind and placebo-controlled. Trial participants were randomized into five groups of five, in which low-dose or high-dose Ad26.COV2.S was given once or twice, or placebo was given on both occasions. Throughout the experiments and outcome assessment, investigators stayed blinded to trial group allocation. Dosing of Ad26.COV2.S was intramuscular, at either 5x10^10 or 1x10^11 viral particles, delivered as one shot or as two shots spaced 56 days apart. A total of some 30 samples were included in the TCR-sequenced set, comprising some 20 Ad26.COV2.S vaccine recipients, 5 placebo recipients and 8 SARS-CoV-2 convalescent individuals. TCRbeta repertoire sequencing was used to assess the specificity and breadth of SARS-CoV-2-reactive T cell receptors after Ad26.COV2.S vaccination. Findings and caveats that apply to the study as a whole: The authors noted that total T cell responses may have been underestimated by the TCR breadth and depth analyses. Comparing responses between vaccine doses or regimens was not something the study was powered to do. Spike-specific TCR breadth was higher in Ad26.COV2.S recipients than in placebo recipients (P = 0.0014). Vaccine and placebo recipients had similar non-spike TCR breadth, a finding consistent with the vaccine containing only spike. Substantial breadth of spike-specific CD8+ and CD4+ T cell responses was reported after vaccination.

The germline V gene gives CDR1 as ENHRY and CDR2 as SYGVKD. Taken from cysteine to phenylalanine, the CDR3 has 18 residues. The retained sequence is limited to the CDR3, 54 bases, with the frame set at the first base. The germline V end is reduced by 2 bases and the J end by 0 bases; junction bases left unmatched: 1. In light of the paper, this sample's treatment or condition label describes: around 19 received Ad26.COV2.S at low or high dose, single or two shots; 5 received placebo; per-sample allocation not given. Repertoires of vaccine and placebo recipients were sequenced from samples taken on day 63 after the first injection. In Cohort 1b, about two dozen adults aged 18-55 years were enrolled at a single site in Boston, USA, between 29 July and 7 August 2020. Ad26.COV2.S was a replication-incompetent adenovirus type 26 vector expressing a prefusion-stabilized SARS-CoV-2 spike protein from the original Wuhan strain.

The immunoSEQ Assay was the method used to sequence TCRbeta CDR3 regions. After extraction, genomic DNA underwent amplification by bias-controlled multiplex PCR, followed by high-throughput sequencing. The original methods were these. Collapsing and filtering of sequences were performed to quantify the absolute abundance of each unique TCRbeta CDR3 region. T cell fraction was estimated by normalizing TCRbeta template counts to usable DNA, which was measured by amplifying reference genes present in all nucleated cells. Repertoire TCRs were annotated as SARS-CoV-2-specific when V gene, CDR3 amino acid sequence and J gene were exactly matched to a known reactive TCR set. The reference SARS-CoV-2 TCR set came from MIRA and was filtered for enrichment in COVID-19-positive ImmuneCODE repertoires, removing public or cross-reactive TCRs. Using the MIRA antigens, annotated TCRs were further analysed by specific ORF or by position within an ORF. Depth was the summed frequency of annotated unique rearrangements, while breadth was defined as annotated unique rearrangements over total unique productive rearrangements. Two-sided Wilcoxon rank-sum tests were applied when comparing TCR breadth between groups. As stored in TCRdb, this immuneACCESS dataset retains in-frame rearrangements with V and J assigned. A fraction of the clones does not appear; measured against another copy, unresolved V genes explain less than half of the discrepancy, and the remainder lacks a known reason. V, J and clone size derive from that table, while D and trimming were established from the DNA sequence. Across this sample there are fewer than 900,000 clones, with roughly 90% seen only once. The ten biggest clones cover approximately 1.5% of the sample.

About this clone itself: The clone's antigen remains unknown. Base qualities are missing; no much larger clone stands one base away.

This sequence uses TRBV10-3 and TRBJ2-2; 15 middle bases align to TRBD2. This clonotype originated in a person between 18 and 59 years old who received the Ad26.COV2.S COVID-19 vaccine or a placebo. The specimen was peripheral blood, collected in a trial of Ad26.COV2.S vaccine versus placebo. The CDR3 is CAISEGTSGGPNTGELFF. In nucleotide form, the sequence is TGTGCCATCAGTGAGGGGACTAGCGGGGGGCCGAACACCGGGGAGCTGTTTTTT.